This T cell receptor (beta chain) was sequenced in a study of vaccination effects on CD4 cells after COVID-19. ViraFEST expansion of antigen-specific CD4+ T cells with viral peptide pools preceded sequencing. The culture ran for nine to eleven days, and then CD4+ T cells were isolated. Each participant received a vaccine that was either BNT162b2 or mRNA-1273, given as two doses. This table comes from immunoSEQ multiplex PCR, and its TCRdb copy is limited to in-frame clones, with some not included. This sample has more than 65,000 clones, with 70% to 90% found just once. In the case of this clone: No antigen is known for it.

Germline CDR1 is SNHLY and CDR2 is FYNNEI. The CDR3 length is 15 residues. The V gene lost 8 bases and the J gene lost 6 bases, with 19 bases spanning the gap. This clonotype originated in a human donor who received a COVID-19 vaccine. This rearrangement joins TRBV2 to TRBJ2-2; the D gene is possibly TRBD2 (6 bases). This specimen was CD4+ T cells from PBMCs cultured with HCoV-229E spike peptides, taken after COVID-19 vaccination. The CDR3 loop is CASRSSAGSPGELFF. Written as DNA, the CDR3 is TGTGCCAGCCGATCTAGCGCGGGGTCCCCCGGGGAGCTGTTTTTT.